This entry lists 18 T cell receptor beta chains sequenced from one sample in a study of blood T cell repertoires in COVID-19. The data were produced by immunoSEQ multiplex PCR, yet TCRdb's version contains in-frame clones alone and is incomplete. The table lists approximately 50,000 clones, around 85% of them singletons. The sample consisted of peripheral blood. The receptor set was obtained from a human donor in a cohort sampled during active COVID-19.

The CDR3 region is CASGTGHGYTF. In nucleotides, the CDR3 is TGTGCCAGCGGGACAGGGCATGGCTACACCTTC. The rearrangement links TRBV6-5 to TRBJ1-2, with TRBD1 identical over 9 bases. In germline, CDR1 is MNHEY, CDR2 SVGAGI. This CDR3 has 11 amino acids. The junction had 1 base not matched to a gene; V was cut back by 8 bases and J by 6 bases.

J is TRBJ1-4 and V is TRBV4-2, with 7 bases aligning to TRBD1. Per the germline V gene, CDR1 is LGHNA and CDR2 is YNFKEQ. V shed 3 bases, J shed 4 bases, and the junction held 11 bases outside the gene matches. The CDR3 spans 17 residues. The CDR3 sequence is CASSQDLSGTVNEKLFF. The CDR3 DNA follows: TGTGCCAGCAGCCAGGACCTTTCCGGGACAGTTAATGAAAAACTGTTTTTT.

The CDR3 reads CASRLGQGTGELFF. The CDR3 nucleotides read TGTGCCAGCAGATTGGGACAAGGGACCGGGGAGCTGTTTTTT. The chain employs TRBV7-3 and TRBJ2-2; TRBD1 might be the D (6 bases). This CDR3 contains 14 residues. Trimming left V 6 bases short and J 5 bases short, with 13 bases between. Germline V gene data show CDR1 as SGHTA and CDR2 as FQGTGA.

J is TRBJ1-2 and V is TRBV18; D gene ambiguous. The V end was cut by 3 bases, the J end by 6 bases, with 14 bases between. Germline-derived CDR1 and CDR2 are KGHSH and LQKENI. There are 14 residues in the CDR3. The CDR3 region is CASSPYRENDGYTF. CDR3 nucleotides: TGTGCCAGCTCACCTTACCGGGAAAATGATGGCTACACCTTC.

The rearrangement links TRBV11-3 to TRBJ2-1; 9 bases align to TRBD1. J was trimmed by 8 bases and V by 3 bases; bases with no gene match: 5. The CDR3 extends over 14 amino acids. Per germline, CDR1 SGHNT and CDR2 YENEEA. The CDR3 DNA follows: TGTGCCAGCAGCTTTACAGGGGGCTGGGATGAGCAGTTCTTC. This gives the protein CASSFTGGWDEQFF.

The chain carries TRBV7-9 and TRBJ1-2, with D unclear. Trimming pared 0 bases from V and 0 bases from J, leaving 8 bases between. The CDR3 totals 15 residues. Germline V gene data show CDR1 as SEHNR and CDR2 as FQNEAQ (reference sequence). Here the CDR3 DNA reads TGTGCCAGCAGCTTAGCGACTGCCGCTAACTATGGCTACACCTTC. Protein product: CASSLATAANYGYTF.

This clone was seen a single time. V gene TRBV2 combines with J gene TRBJ2-3; 7 positions match TRBD1. V trimming: 8 bases; J trimming: 2 bases; junction bases outside the gene matches: 10. CDR3 length equals 15 residues. Germline CDR1 is SNHLY and CDR2 is FYNNEI. The CDR3 nucleotides read TGTGCCAGCGTCGGGACAGCATCTCCCACAGATACGCAGTATTTT. It yields the protein CASVGTASPTDTQYF.

The V call is TRBV13, the J call TRBJ2-1; 7 bases match TRBD1. V was clipped by 5 bases and J by 2 bases; unmatched bases: 9. This CDR3 spans 16 amino acids. Looked up from germline, CDR1 is PRHDT and CDR2 is FYEKMQ (reference sequence). The CDR3 DNA sequence: TGTGCCAGCAGCGCCGAGACAGGGTCTGCCTACAATGAGCAGTTCTTC. It yields the protein CASSAETGSAYNEQFF.

The J gene is TRBJ1-5, the V gene TRBV4-1; the D gene is possibly TRBD1 (6 bases). CDR1 and CDR2 from the germline V gene are MGHRA and YSYEKL. Trimming shortened V by 5 bases and J by 7 bases, and 15 bases separated the two germline ends. CDR3 size: 14 residues. The CDR3 here is CASSAHRVGQPQHF. As DNA, the CDR3 is TGCGCCAGCAGCGCCCACAGGGTCGGCCAGCCCCAGCATTTT.

V gene TRBV7-9 combines with J gene TRBJ2-7, with TRBD1 matching 9 bases. Germline lookup yields CDR1 SEHNR and CDR2 FQNEAQ (reference sequence). The CDR3 loop spans 14 amino acids. The V and J ends lost 5 bases and 5 bases, in that order; junction bases with no gene match: 7. The CDR3 DNA reads as TGTGCCAGCAGCGTAAGGGGACAGGGTAACGAGCAGTACTTC. This encodes CASSVRGQGNEQYF.

This clone was detected only once. The chain joins TRBV6-5 to TRBJ2-7; D is perhaps TRBD1 (7 bases). Looked up from germline, CDR1 is MNHEY and CDR2 is SVGAGI. The CDR3 runs to 15 residues. Between the trimmed V and J ends, which lost 0 bases and 5 bases, there was a span of 14 bases. CDR3 DNA: TGTGCCAGCAGTTACTCGAGACAGGGAGGCCACGAGCAGTACTTC. Amino acid sequence: CASSYSRQGGHEQYF.

A word on this clone: Other DNA sequences in this sample translate to the same CDR3. The chain carries TRBV19 and TRBJ2-2; 9 bases agree with TRBD1. The V and J ends lost 8 bases and 0 bases, in that order; junction bases with no gene match: 4. The CDR3 has 15 amino acids. Germline CDR1 and CDR2: LNHDA and SQIVND (reference sequence). This CDR3 reads CASRTGGPNTGELFF. The CDR3 DNA reads as TGTGCCAGTCGAACAGGGGGCCCGAACACCGGGGAGCTGTTTTTT.

This chain uses TRBV30 with TRBJ1-4; D is possibly TRBD1 (5 bases). This CDR3 has 14 amino acids. From germline, CDR1 is GTSNPN and CDR2 SVGIG (reference sequence). Deletions cut 0 bases from V and 6 bases from J, with 11 bases between. CDR3 loop: CAWSVGGTDEKLFF. In DNA form, the CDR3 reads TGTGCCTGGAGTGTGGGGGGGACTGATGAAAAACTGTTTTTT. The full variable domain, its missing parts supplied by reference TRBV30 and TRBJ1-4, is SQTIHQWPATLVQPVGSPLSLECTVEGTSNPNLYWYRQAAGRGLQLLFYSVGIGQISSEVPQNLSASRPQDRQFILSSKKLLLSDSGFYLCAWSVGGTDEKLFFGSGTQLSVL.

In DNA form, the CDR3 reads TGTGCCAGCAGCTTGAGCGGGAGCTCCTACAATGAGCAGTTCTTC. Encoded protein: CASSLSGSSYNEQFF. The rearrangement uses TRBV7-9 and TRBJ2-1, with 8 bases that match TRBD2. The CDR3 is made up of 15 amino acids. Germline assignment: CDR1 SEHNR and CDR2 FQNEAQ (reference sequence). V lost 3 bases and J lost 0; bases outside the gene matches: 1.

The V gene is TRBV20-1, the J gene TRBJ2-1; 11 bases line up with TRBD2. Germline CDR1 reads DFQATT; CDR2 reads SNEGSKA (reference sequence). The CDR3 runs 15 residues. V shed 3 bases and J 5 bases; nucleotides not matched to a gene: 6. The CDR3 region is CSASGRSGRDNEQFF. The CDR3 DNA is TGCAGTGCTAGTGGTCGTAGCGGGAGGGACAATGAGCAGTTCTTC.

The genes are TRBV19 and TRBJ2-1; 10 nucleotides match TRBD1. J lost 5 bases, V lost 7 bases, and 11 bases had no gene match. The length of the CDR3 is 16 residues. Germline-derived CDR1 and CDR2 are LNHDA and SQIVND (reference sequence). DNA of the CDR3: TGTGCCAGTAAGGCCCGGGACAGGGGATCGGACAATGAGCAGTTCTTC. Translated: CASKARDRGSDNEQFF.

This rearrangement joins TRBV24-1 to TRBJ2-3; D not resolved. This CDR3 has 13 amino acids. The germline V and J ends were trimmed by 2 bases and 0 bases, with 2 bases remaining between them. Looked up from germline, CDR1 is KGHDR and CDR2 is SFDVKD. The CDR3 nucleotides read TGTGCCACCAGTGATTCTAGCACAGATACGCAGTATTTT. It codes for CATSDSSTDTQYF.

V gene TRBV10-2 combines with J gene TRBJ2-7; 7 bases agree with TRBD2. Unmatched junction bases numbered 11, after V lost 8 bases and J lost 7 bases. Germline V gives CDR1 WSHSY, CDR2 SAAADI. The CDR3 has 13 amino acids. The CDR3 DNA reads TGCGCCAGCCTTAGCGGGTCCGCCTGGGAGCAGTACTTC. This encodes CASLSGSAWEQYF.